These 10 T cell receptor beta chains were sequenced from one sample in a study of CD8+CD57+ T cells in acquired aplastic anemia. Genomic DNA, serving as template, underwent TCR beta VDJ and CDR3 profiling. TCRdb processed the reads anew with MiXCR; each CDR3 protein has one entry. The profile shows around 400,000 distinct CDR3 sequences, approximately 70% of them singletons. Sequenced input: sorted CD4+, CD8+, or CD8+CD57+ T cells (not recorded which) from PBMCs. The receptors shown here come from a human donor in good health, serving as a control.

This clonotype came up many times. The V gene is TRBV7-9, the J gene TRBJ1-5; TRBD1 is a possible D gene (5 bases). V lost 6 bases, J lost 1 base, and 10 bases lay in between. This CDR3 has 14 amino acids. CDR1 and CDR2 from the germline V gene are SEHNR and FQNEAQ (reference sequence). The CDR3 here is CASSWDGSNQPQHF. DNA of the CDR3: TGTGCCAGCAGTTGGGACGGGAGCAATCAGCCCCAGCATTTT.

This clonotype was seen a few times. The chain employs TRBV24-1 and TRBJ2-3, with 9 bases matching TRBD1. The CDR3 extends over 15 amino acids. The V segment lost 3 bases and the J segment 7 bases; nucleotides outside the gene matches: 7. Germline CDR1 KGHDR, CDR2 SFDVKD. CDR3 sequence: CATSDTGTGTNTQYF. The CDR3, as DNA: TGTGCCACCAGTGATACCGGGACAGGGACAAATACGCAGTATTTT.

As concerns this clonotype: This likely comes from a read error, as the CDR3 has no conserved phenylalanine or tryptophan at its end. The DNA is omitted, as the CDR3 cannot be located on it reliably, and the CDR3 follows TCRdb's listing. The V gene is TRBV9, the J gene TRBJ1-2. Germline lookup yields CDR1 SGDLS and CDR2 YYNGEE. Inclusive of both ends, the CDR3 amounts to 12 amino acids. This CDR3 is CASSEESSRYND.

J is TRBJ1-2 and V is TRBV5-1; 10 bases agree with TRBD1. V was clipped by 4 bases and J by 1 base; unmatched bases: 4. Per the germline V gene, CDR1 is SGHRS and CDR2 is YFSETQ. This CDR3 contains 15 residues. CDR3 in amino acids: CASSSDRGLNYGYTF. The DNA for the CDR3 is TGCGCCAGCAGCAGTGACAGGGGGCTTAACTATGGCTACACCTTC.

This clonotype was detected only once. The V call is TRBV6-5, the J call TRBJ1-1; no reliable D call. V lost 7 bases to trimming and J lost 0 bases, with 18 bases between them. CDR1 and CDR2 (germline): MNHEY, SVGAGI. CDR3 length equals 16 residues. This CDR3 reads CASNEKESEMNTEAFF. The CDR3 bases are TGTGCCAGCAACGAAAAGGAGAGTGAGATGAACACTGAAGCTTTCTTT.

V and J are TRBV5-1 and TRBJ2-5; TRBD1 matches at 9 bases. The CDR3 totals 14 residues. Germline trimming cut 4 bases from V and 7 bases from J; bases unmatched to any gene: 8. Per the germline V gene, CDR1 is SGHRS and CDR2 is YFSETQ. The CDR3 DNA is TGCGCCAGCAGCCAGTACGGGACAGGGAGGACCCAGTACTTC. Protein product: CASSQYGTGRTQYF.

V is TRBV20-1 and J is TRBJ2-1, with D uncertain. V was pared by 4 bases and J by 9 bases, with 16 bases between. The V gene's germline CDR1 is DFQATT and CDR2 SNEGSKA (reference sequence). There are 13 residues in the CDR3. The CDR3 sequence: CSAIAYIHSEQFF. CDR3 DNA sequence: TGCAGTGCTATTGCTTACATTCACAGTGAGCAGTTCTTC.

V gene TRBV7-8 combines with J gene TRBJ2-5; no clear D gene. V was clipped by 3 bases and J by 10 bases, with 21 bases between them. This CDR3 spans 15 amino acids. The germline gives CDR1 SGHVS, CDR2 FQNEAQ. CDR3 sequence: CASSFVSNTEAFQYF. CDR3 in DNA: TGTGCCAGCAGCTTCGTTTCGAACACTGAAGCTTTCCAGTACTTC. Supplemented by reference TRBV7-8 and TRBJ2-5, the full variable domain reads GAGVSQSPRYKVAKRGQDVALRCDPISGHVSLFWYQQALGQGPEFLTYFQNEAQLDKSGLPSDRFFAERPEGSVSTLKIQRTQQEDSAVYLCASSFVSNTEAFQYFGPGTRLLVL.

A word on this clonotype: Given a much more abundant clone one base away, this may be a read error. The chain recombines TRBV27 with TRBJ1-5; a weak D match, TRBD1 (6 bases). Germline CDR1 MNHEY, CDR2 SMNVEV (reference sequence). This CDR3 comprises 14 residues. CDR3 DNA: TGTGCCAGCAGTCCACAGGGCCTCAATCAGCTCCAGCATTTT. Translation: CASSPQGLNQLQHF.

Of note for this clonotype: Relative to the germline gene, one junction end is altered; a read error may explain this. This chain connects TRBV5-4 to TRBJ2-5; D perhaps matches TRBD1 (5 bases). The CDR3 length is 11 residues. Germline assignment: CDR1 SGHNT and CDR2 YYREEE (reference sequence). In DNA, the CDR3 is TGCGCCAGCAGCCAGGGTCCCTCCCAGTACTTC. As protein: CASSQGPSQYF. Using reference TRBV5-4 and TRBJ2-5 for the parts outside the CDR3, the full variable domain is ETGVTQSPTHLIKTRGQQVTLRCSSQSGHNTVSWYQQALGQGPQFIFQYYREEENGRGNFPPRFSGLQFPNYSSELNVNALELDDSALYLCASSQGPSQYFGPGTRLLVL.